This is a list of T cell receptor beta chains from one sample in a study of cytomegalovirus exposure and HLA in healthy donors. Profiling relied on immunoSEQ multiplex PCR, and the TCRdb table lists in-frame clones only, not all of them. This sample has around 140,000 clones, with around 10% found just once. The sample comprised PBMCs. The receptors were gathered from a middle-aged woman in good health and CMV-seropositive. Each CDR3 is given with its conserved first and last residue. Fields, in order: J gene, D gene, clone size, V gene, CDR3 protein, CDR3 DNA. A D gene is named only where the DNA matches it firmly. Expanded clones are given a class, and other clones once, few, many or no size at all.

J gene: TRBJ2-3; D gene: TRBD2; clone size: -; V gene: TRBV5-1; CDR3 protein: CASSLGLAGSTDTQYF; CDR3 DNA: TGCGCCAGCAGCTTGGGACTAGCGGGGAGCACAGATACGCAGTATTTT
J gene: TRBJ1-3; D gene: -; clone size: -; V gene: TRBV10-3; CDR3 protein: CAISEPQGGNTIYF; CDR3 DNA: TGTGCCATCAGTGAGCCCCAGGGTGGGAACACCATATATTTT
J gene: TRBJ1-1; D gene: -; clone size: -; V gene: TRBV19; CDR3 protein: CASSTFQGGQEAFF; CDR3 DNA: TGTGCCAGTAGTACTTTTCAGGGAGGGCAGGAAGCTTTCTTT
J gene: TRBJ2-3; D gene: TRBD2; clone size: -; V gene: TRBV9; CDR3 protein: CASNLAGGRRDTQYF; CDR3 DNA: TGTGCCAGCAATCTGGCGGGGGGGCGGAGAGATACGCAGTATTTT
J gene: TRBJ1-5; D gene: TRBD1; clone size: -; V gene: TRBV6-1; CDR3 protein: CASTQRTGTNQPQHF; CDR3 DNA: TGTGCCAGCACCCAACGGACAGGGACTAATCAGCCCCAGCATTTT
J gene: TRBJ2-3; D gene: TRBD2; clone size: -; V gene: TRBV27; CDR3 protein: CASSGLAGGPRTQYF; CDR3 DNA: TGTGCCAGCAGCGGACTAGCGGGGGGGCCGCGTACGCAGTATTTT
J gene: TRBJ2-1; D gene: -; clone size: -; V gene: TRBV5-4; CDR3 protein: CASSLEASGNEQFF; CDR3 DNA: TGTGCCAGCAGCTTGGAGGCCAGCGGCAATGAGCAGTTCTTC
J gene: TRBJ1-2; D gene: -; clone size: -; V gene: TRBV19; CDR3 protein: CASYRYGYTF; CDR3 DNA: TGTGCCAGTTATCGCTATGGCTACACCTTC
J gene: TRBJ1-4; D gene: TRBD1; clone size: -; V gene: TRBV2; CDR3 protein: CASSGGTVEKLFF; CDR3 DNA: TGTGCCAGCAGTGGGGGGACAGTCGAAAAACTGTTTTTT
J gene: TRBJ2-6; D gene: -; clone size: -; V gene: TRBV6-1; CDR3 protein: CASSERGPGANVLTF; CDR3 DNA: TGTGCCAGCAGTGAGCGGGGCCCTGGGGCCAACGTCCTGACTTTC
J gene: TRBJ1-2; D gene: TRBD1; clone size: -; V gene: TRBV19; CDR3 protein: CASSKSLDRANYGYTF; CDR3 DNA: TGTGCCAGTAGTAAGAGTTTGGACAGGGCAAACTATGGCTACACCTTC
J gene: TRBJ2-2; D gene: TRBD1; clone size: -; V gene: TRBV29-1; CDR3 protein: CSAGQGGINTGELFF; CDR3 DNA: TGCAGCGCTGGACAGGGAGGAATAAACACCGGGGAGCTGTTTTTT
J gene: TRBJ2-2; D gene: TRBD2; clone size: -; V gene: TRBV5-1; CDR3 protein: CASSMRLAGGTNTGELFF; CDR3 DNA: TGCGCCAGCAGCATGAGACTAGCGGGGGGTACGAACACCGGGGAGCTGTTTTTT
J gene: TRBJ1-1; D gene: TRBD1; clone size: -; V gene: TRBV6-5; CDR3 protein: CASSPTGQGNTEAFF; CDR3 DNA: TGTGCCAGCAGTCCCACGGGACAGGGGAACACTGAAGCTTTCTTT
J gene: TRBJ1-4; D gene: TRBD1; clone size: few; V gene: TRBV5-6; CDR3 protein: CASSLAGGTMKGLFF; CDR3 DNA: TGTGCCAGCAGCTTGGCAGGGGGCACAATGAAAGGGCTGTTTTTT
J gene: TRBJ2-5; D gene: TRBD2; clone size: few; V gene: TRBV6-1; CDR3 protein: CASSERASGGRETQYF; CDR3 DNA: TGTGCCAGCAGTGAAAGGGCTAGCGGGGGCCGAGAGACCCAGTACTTC
J gene: TRBJ1-6; D gene: -; clone size: -; V gene: TRBV4-1; CDR3 protein: CASSQERAGASYSPLHF; CDR3 DNA: TGCGCCAGCAGCCAAGAAAGGGCAGGGGCCTCTTATTCACCCCTCCACTTT
J gene: TRBJ1-5; D gene: TRBD1; clone size: -; V gene: TRBV19; CDR3 protein: CASGGLRTGGENQPQHF; CDR3 DNA: TGTGCCAGTGGGGGGTTGAGGACAGGGGGCGAAAATCAGCCCCAGCATTTT
J gene: TRBJ1-1; D gene: -; clone size: few; V gene: TRBV2; CDR3 protein: CASSGETEAFF; CDR3 DNA: TGTGCCAGCAGTGGTGAGACTGAAGCTTTCTTT
J gene: TRBJ2-7; D gene: -; clone size: -; V gene: TRBV6-5; CDR3 protein: CASSYNRGGYEQYF; CDR3 DNA: TGTGCCAGCAGTTACAACAGAGGGGGCTACGAGCAGTACTTC
J gene: TRBJ2-5; D gene: TRBD2; clone size: few; V gene: TRBV2; CDR3 protein: CASSEGAGWETQYF; CDR3 DNA: TGTGCCAGCAGTGAAGGAGCGGGGTGGGAGACCCAGTACTTC
J gene: TRBJ2-3; D gene: -; clone size: few; V gene: TRBV7-2; CDR3 protein: CASSSYRSSTDTQYF; CDR3 DNA: TGTGCCAGCAGCTCTTACAGGTCTAGCACAGATACGCAGTATTTT
J gene: TRBJ1-2; D gene: TRBD1; clone size: -; V gene: TRBV10-2; CDR3 protein: CASTAQGGYGYTF; CDR3 DNA: TGCGCCAGCACGGCCCAGGGGGGCTATGGCTACACCTTC
J gene: TRBJ1-1; D gene: -; clone size: few; V gene: TRBV6-5; CDR3 protein: CASSYSRGNTEAFF; CDR3 DNA: TGTGCCAGCAGTTACAGCAGGGGGAACACTGAAGCTTTCTTT
J gene: TRBJ2-1; D gene: -; clone size: few; V gene: TRBV25-1; CDR3 protein: CAIQVYNEQFF; CDR3 DNA: TGTGCCATCCAGGTATACAATGAGCAGTTCTTC
J gene: TRBJ1-1; D gene: TRBD1; clone size: few; V gene: TRBV19; CDR3 protein: CASSPSDRVRGTEAFF; CDR3 DNA: TGTGCCAGTAGTCCGTCGGACAGGGTGAGGGGCACTGAAGCTTTCTTT
J gene: TRBJ2-2; D gene: TRBD1; clone size: -; V gene: TRBV7-2; CDR3 protein: CAIQGQGVTNTGELFF; CDR3 DNA: TGTGCCATCCAAGGACAGGGGGTTACGAACACCGGGGAGCTGTTTTTT
J gene: TRBJ1-6; D gene: -; clone size: few; V gene: TRBV11-3; CDR3 protein: CASSLDRVNSPLHF; CDR3 DNA: TGTGCCAGCAGCTTAGATCGGGTGAATTCACCCCTCCACTTT
J gene: TRBJ1-2; D gene: -; clone size: -; V gene: TRBV10-3; CDR3 protein: CAISGVQGRNYGYTF; CDR3 DNA: TGTGCCATCAGTGGAGTACAGGGACGCAACTATGGCTACACCTTC
J gene: TRBJ2-2; D gene: TRBD2; clone size: few; V gene: TRBV7-9; CDR3 protein: CASSSSSGGPGTGELFF; CDR3 DNA: TGTGCCAGCAGCTCCTCTAGCGGGGGGCCGGGGACCGGGGAGCTGTTTTTT